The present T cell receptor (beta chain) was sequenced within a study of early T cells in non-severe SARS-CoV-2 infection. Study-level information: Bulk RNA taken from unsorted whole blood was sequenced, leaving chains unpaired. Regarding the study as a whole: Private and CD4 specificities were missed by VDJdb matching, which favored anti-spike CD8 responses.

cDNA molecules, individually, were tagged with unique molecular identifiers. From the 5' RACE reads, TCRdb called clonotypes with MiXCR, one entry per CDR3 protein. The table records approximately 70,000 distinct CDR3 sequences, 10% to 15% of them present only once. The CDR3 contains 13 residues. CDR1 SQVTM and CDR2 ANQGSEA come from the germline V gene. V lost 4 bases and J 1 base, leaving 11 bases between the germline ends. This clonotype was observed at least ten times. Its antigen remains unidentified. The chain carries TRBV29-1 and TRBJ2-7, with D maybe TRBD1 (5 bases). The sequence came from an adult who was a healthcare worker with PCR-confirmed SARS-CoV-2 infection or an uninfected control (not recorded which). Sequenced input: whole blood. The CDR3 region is CSVVGRASYEQYF. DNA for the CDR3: TGCAGCGTTGTGGGCAGGGCATCCTACGAGCAGTACTTC.